Here is one TCR beta chain with its context. The antigen remains undetermined. Only in-frame clones appear in the TCRdb table, and some are missing; sequencing was by immunoSEQ multiplex PCR. Here the sample spans more than 80,000 clones, 88% being singletons. This entry belongs to a study of cytomegalovirus exposure and HLA in healthy donors. About the research overall: The 130 or so validation repertoires and the 650 to 850 first-cohort repertoires shared a platform, a later analysis reported. General study results and limits: Reports credit the classifier with highly specific, highly sensitive diagnosis of cytomegalovirus status.

V was cut by 2 bases and J by 0 bases, with 15 bases left in between. The CDR3 contains 17 residues. CDR1 MNHEY and CDR2 SMNVEV come from the germline V gene (reference sequence). Sequenced: PBMCs. The chain employs TRBV27 and TRBJ2-3; D is uncertain. The source is a woman aged 18-29 years in good health and CMV-seropositive. The CDR3 sequence: CASSLGLTRPSTDTQYF. As DNA, the CDR3 is TGTGCCAGCAGTTTAGGGCTGACCCGTCCTAGCACAGATACGCAGTATTTT.